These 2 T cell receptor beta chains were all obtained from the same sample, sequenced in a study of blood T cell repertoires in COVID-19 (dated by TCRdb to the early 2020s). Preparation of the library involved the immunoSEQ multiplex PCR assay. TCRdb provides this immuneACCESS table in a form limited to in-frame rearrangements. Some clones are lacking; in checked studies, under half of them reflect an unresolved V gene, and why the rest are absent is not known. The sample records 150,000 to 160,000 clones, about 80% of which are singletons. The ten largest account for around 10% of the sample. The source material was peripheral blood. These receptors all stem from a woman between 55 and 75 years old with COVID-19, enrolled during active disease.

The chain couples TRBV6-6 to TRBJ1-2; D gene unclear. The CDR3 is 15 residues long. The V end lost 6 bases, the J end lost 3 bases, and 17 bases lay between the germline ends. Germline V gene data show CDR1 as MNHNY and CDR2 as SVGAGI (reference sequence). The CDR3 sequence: CASSSPDSTHYGYTF. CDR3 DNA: TGTGCCAGCAGCTCCCCGGACTCAACCCACTATGGCTACACCTTC.

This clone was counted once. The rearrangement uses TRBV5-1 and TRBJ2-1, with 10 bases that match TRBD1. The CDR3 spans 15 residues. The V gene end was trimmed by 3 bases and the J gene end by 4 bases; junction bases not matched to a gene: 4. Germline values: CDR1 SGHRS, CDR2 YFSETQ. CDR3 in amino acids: CASSYEGQGYNEQFF. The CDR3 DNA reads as TGCGCCAGCAGCTACGAGGGACAGGGGTACAATGAGCAGTTCTTC.